These 9 T cell receptor beta chains were all obtained from the same sample, sequenced in a study of cytomegalovirus exposure and HLA in healthy donors. Clones were sequenced by immunoSEQ multiplex PCR, and TCRdb holds only the in-frame ones, with some missing. In the table there are around 150,000 clones, approximately 82% of which are singletons. The specimen sequenced was PBMCs. All receptors derive from a man aged 30-40 years in good health and CMV-seropositive.

The chain has TRBV30 and TRBJ1-1, with D maybe TRBD1 (6 bases). Trimming removed 1 base from V and 5 bases from J, with 14 bases in between. CDR3 length: 14 amino acids. Germline lookup yields CDR1 GTSNPN and CDR2 SVGIG (reference sequence). The CDR3 coding sequence is TGTGCCTGGAGTGATGGCAGGGGCGGGACTGAAGCTTTCTTT. Translated, it gives CAWSDGRGGTEAFF.

This chain uses TRBV7-2 with TRBJ2-7; TRBD2 agrees at 11 bases. The CDR3 runs to 16 residues. Germline V gives CDR1 SGHTA, CDR2 FQGNSA. V lost 5 bases, J lost 2 bases, and 8 bases stayed unmatched. The CDR3 loop reads CASSPGTSGLTYEQYF. CDR3 DNA: TGTGCCAGCAGCCCCGGGACTAGCGGTTTAACCTACGAGCAGTACTTC. Complete variable domain (other parts from reference TRBV7-2 and TRBJ2-7): GAGVSQSPSNKVTEKGKDVELRCDPISGHTALYWYRQSLGQGLEFLIYFQGNSAPDKSGLPSDRFSAERTGGSVSTLTIQRTQQEDSAVYLCASSPGTSGLTYEQYFGPGTRLTVT.

The chain combines TRBV5-1 with TRBJ2-1; D is possibly TRBD2 (5 bases). There are 16 residues in the CDR3. Per the germline V gene, CDR1 is SGHRS and CDR2 is YFSETQ. V lost 4 bases to trimming and J lost 0 bases, with 14 bases between them. CDR3 in DNA: TGCGCCAGCAGCCCCGGAGGACGGAGCTCCTACAATGAGCAGTTCTTC. Protein product: CASSPGGRSSYNEQFF.

J is TRBJ2-7 and V is TRBV2, with D perhaps matching TRBD2 (6 bases). The V and J ends lost 2 bases and 6 bases respectively, with 20 bases between them. This CDR3 is 16 amino acids long. Germline V CDR1 and CDR2: SNHLY, FYNNEI. The CDR3 DNA reads TGTGCCAGCAGTGAAACCCGCGGAGGGTCCGTCGGCGAGCAGTACTTC. This gives the protein CASSETRGGSVGEQYF.

The chain is built from TRBV7-8 and TRBJ2-7; TRBD1 matches at 10 bases. J gave up 4 bases and V 3 bases, and 9 bases lay outside the gene matches. CDR3 size: 16 residues. CDR1 and CDR2 from the germline V gene are SGHVS and FQNEAQ. CDR3 coding DNA: TGTGCCAGCAGCTTGACAGGGGGCCCCCAGTATTACGAGCAGTACTTC. Translating it yields CASSLTGGPQYYEQYF.

This chain links TRBV5-4 with TRBJ2-7, with D perhaps TRBD1 (6 bases). This CDR3 contains 14 residues. Germline CDR1 SGHNT, CDR2 YYREEE (reference sequence). Deletions cut 4 bases from V and 2 bases from J, with 13 bases between. The chain's CDR3 is CASSPTDSAYEQYF. In DNA form, the CDR3 reads TGTGCCAGCAGCCCAACGGACAGTGCCTACGAGCAGTACTTC.

This clone was recorded a few times. This chain uses TRBV29-1 with TRBJ1-1, with D uncertain. V dropped 6 bases and J dropped 7 bases, with 9 bases sitting between them. CDR3 length: 10 residues. Germline V lookup: CDR1 SQVTM, CDR2 ANQGSEA. CDR3: CSVFAIEAFF. Here the CDR3 DNA reads TGCAGCGTCTTCGCTATTGAAGCTTTCTTT.

This chain uses TRBV19 with TRBJ1-2, with 8 bases identical to TRBD1. The CDR3 consists of 14 residues. The germline V gene has CDR1 LNHDA and CDR2 SQIVND (reference sequence). With V trimmed by 7 bases and J by 6 bases, 10 bases remained unmatched. The CDR3: CASNTGGDYDGYTF. CDR3 coding DNA: TGTGCCAGTAATACAGGGGGGGACTACGATGGCTACACCTTC.

This clone appeared a few times. V and J are TRBV30 and TRBJ1-1; perhaps TRBD1 as D (5 bases). With 3 bases removed from V and 1 base from J, the gap between germline ends came to 9 bases. Germline V gene sequence: CDR1 GTSNPN, CDR2 SVGIG (reference sequence). This CDR3 spans 13 amino acids. CDR3 sequence (DNA): TGTGCCTGGAGACAGGATACGAACACTGAAGCTTTCTTT. This sequence encodes CAWRQDTNTEAFF.